Below, one T cell receptor beta chain is given with its context. The sample originates from a study of T-cell reconstitution after alpha-beta-depleted transplantation in children. Molecular barcoding with unique molecular identifiers was used for the TCRbeta library. TCRdb re-derived calls from the PCR reads in MiXCR, one entry per CDR3 protein. The data show some 240,000 distinct CDR3 sequences, about 8.8% seen once. The CDR3 consists of 18 residues. V lost 5 bases to trimming and J lost 6 bases, with 29 bases between them. Germline V CDR1 and CDR2: SGHDT, YYEEEE. This sample comprised PBMCs from the stem cell graft donor, obtained from the stem cell graft. The origin of this receptor is a human donor who donated a stem cell graft to a child with SCID. V is TRBV5-6 and J is TRBJ1-2; perhaps TRBD1 as D (5 bases). The CDR3 region has the DNA TGTGCCAGCAGTCACCCCGGCCCACTGCTTGCGGGGGGGGATGGCTACACCTTC. The encoded protein is CASSHPGPLLAGGDGYTF.